One and the same sample provided the 22 T cell receptor beta chains below, sequenced in a study of T and B cells in COVID-19 patients. Blood genomic DNA input for TRB amplification was 250-500 ng. Multiplex PCR with BIOMED2 TRB-A/B primer pools amplified TRB rearrangements. From the multiplex PCR reads, TCRdb called clonotypes with MiXCR, one entry per CDR3 protein. In the table there are 8,000 to 8,500 distinct CDR3 sequences, 25% to 30% of which are singletons. Material for sequencing was blood. Receptors originate from a human donor with active COVID-19.

Relative to its sample, this clonotype is medium-sized. The chain carries TRBV6-5 and TRBJ2-1, with D possibly being TRBD1 (6 bases). Germline assignment: CDR1 MNHEY and CDR2 SVGAGI. V was cut by 5 bases and J by 7 bases, with 6 bases left in between. The CDR3 has 11 amino acids. The CDR3 DNA follows: TGTGCCAGCAGTCAGGGGAATGAGCAGTTCTTC. Translation gives CASSQGNEQFF.

The rearrangement uses TRBV27 and TRBJ1-2, with D maybe TRBD1 (5 bases). CDR3 length: 15 amino acids. The ends were cut back, 5 bases at V and 4 bases at J, with 17 bases in the middle. Germline V gives CDR1 MNHEY, CDR2 SMNVEV (reference sequence). The DNA of the CDR3 is TGTGCCAGCAGTCCCATAAAGACAGTCACCTATGGCTACACCTTC. Its translation: CASSPIKTVTYGYTF.

The chain joins TRBV29-1 to TRBJ2-3; 13 bases are a match to TRBD2. Per the germline V gene, CDR1 is SQVTM and CDR2 is ANQGSEA. Trimming cost V 6 bases and J 9 bases; bases outside gene matches: 12. The CDR3 length is 15 residues. CDR3 region: CSVVTSGGSPQTQYF. The CDR3 DNA sequence: TGCAGCGTAGTGACTAGCGGGGGGTCCCCGCAGACGCAGTATTTT.

This clonotype is deemed medium-sized. The chain combines TRBV19 with TRBJ2-1, with 8 positions matching TRBD2. V shed 8 bases, J shed 0 bases, and the junction held 6 bases outside the gene matches. Germline CDR1 LNHDA, CDR2 SQIVND (reference sequence). The CDR3 has 15 residues. CDR3 coding DNA: TGTGCCAGTGGGAAAACTAGCGGCTCCTACAATGAGCAGTTCTTC. Amino acid sequence: CASGKTSGSYNEQFF. Full variable domain (missing parts from reference TRBV19 and TRBJ2-1): DGGITQSPKYLFRKEGQNVTLSCEQNLNHDAMYWYRQDPGQGLRLIYYSQIVNDFQKGDIAEGYSVSREKKESFPLTVTSAQKNPTAFYLCASGKTSGSYNEQFFGPGTRLTVL.

By proportion, this clonotype is hyperexpanded. The chain links TRBV6-4 to TRBJ2-2, with TRBD2 matching 8 bases. The V gene end was trimmed by 2 bases and the J gene end by 1 base; junction bases not matched to a gene: 0. CDR1 is MRHNA, CDR2 SNTAGT, per germline. This CDR3 is built from 15 residues. The CDR3, as DNA: TGTGCCAGCAGTGACGGGACTAGGAACACCGGGGAGCTGTTTTTT. This translates into CASSDGTRNTGELFF.

This chain uses TRBV18 with TRBJ1-4; D unclear. The V end was cut by 2 bases, the J end by 6 bases, with 7 bases between. Germline assignment: CDR1 KGHSH and CDR2 LQKENI. The CDR3 consists of 13 residues. The CDR3 DNA reads TGTGCCAGCTCACCAGACATCGATGAAAAACTGTTTTTT. It specifies CASSPDIDEKLFF. Variable domain in full (rest from reference TRBV18 and TRBJ1-4): NAGVMQNPRHLVRRRGQEARLRCSPMKGHSHVYWYRQLPEEGLKFMVYLQKENIIDESGMPKERFSAEFPKEGPSILRIQQVVRGDSAAYFCASSPDIDEKLFFGSGTQLSVL.

Remarks on this clonotype: A much larger clone lies a single base off, so this may be a read error. This chain joins TRBV27 and TRBJ2-5; D unresolved. Trimming stripped 7 bases from V and 5 bases from J, with 17 bases between. CDR1 and CDR2 (germline): MNHEY, SMNVEV (reference sequence). The CDR3 has 14 residues. In nucleotides, the CDR3 is TGTGCCAGCAACAACCCCCAAGGCCAGGAGACCCAGTACTTC. It yields the protein CASNNPQGQETQYF.

Sample share makes this clonotype medium-sized. This chain connects TRBV29-1 to TRBJ2-2; maybe TRBD2 (7 bases). Deletions cut 6 bases from V and 1 base from J, with 18 bases between. The germline CDR1 and CDR2 sequences are SQVTM and ANQGSEA. This CDR3 region has 16 residues. CDR3 region: CSVGSGAGENTGELFF. The DNA of the CDR3 is TGCAGCGTCGGAAGCGGGGCAGGGGAGAACACCGGGGAGCTGTTTTTT.

Notes on this clonotype: With a much larger clone just one base away, this may be a read error. The CDR3 ends on some other residue instead of the conserved phenylalanine or tryptophan, so this is likely a read error. CDR3 amino acids: CASSYSGDEAFL. CDR3 bases: TGTGCCAGCAGTTACTCAGGGGATGAAGCTTTCCTT. V usage is TRBV6-5 and J usage is TRBJ1-1; perhaps TRBD1 as D (5 bases). Germline V lookup: CDR1 MNHEY, CDR2 SVGAGI. The V and J ends lost 0 bases and 7 bases respectively, with 6 bases between them. This CDR3 has 12 amino acids.

There are a few counts of this clonotype. This sequence joins TRBV7-2 and TRBJ1-6; the match to TRBD1 covers 7 bases. V gave up 4 bases and J gave up 10 bases; unmatched junction bases: 10. CDR1 and CDR2 from the germline V gene are SGHTA and FQGNSA. This CDR3 region has 15 residues. The CDR3, as DNA: TGTGCCAGCAGCTCCCAGACAGGGTGGTGGTCACCCCTCCACTTT. Translating gives CASSSQTGWWSPLHF.

This clonotype is labeled as medium-sized (0.01 to 0.1%). V gene TRBV19 combines with J gene TRBJ1-3, with TRBD1 identical over 9 bases. Germline V gene data show CDR1 as LNHDA and CDR2 as SQIVND (reference sequence). CDR3 length equals 15 residues. J lost 1 base, V lost 3 bases, and 1 base had no gene match. CDR3 nucleotide sequence: TGTGCCAGTAGTATCGGACAGGGGTCTGGAAACACCATATATTTT. It is translated as CASSIGQGSGNTIYF.

CDR3 residues: CASRYGDAGRETQYF. In DNA, the CDR3 is TGTGCCAGCAGATACGGAGATGCAGGGCGAGAGACCCAGTACTTC. The chain employs TRBV6-5 and TRBJ2-5, with a tentative D call TRBD1 (5 bases). The V and J ends lost 6 bases and 4 bases respectively, with 18 bases between them. This CDR3 contains 15 residues. CDR1 MNHEY and CDR2 SVGAGI come from the germline V gene.

In this sample, this clonotype is medium-sized. The genes are TRBV29-1 and TRBJ1-1, with D perhaps matching TRBD1 (6 bases). V lost 4 bases, J lost 4 bases, and 13 bases lay in between. CDR3 length: 13 amino acids. Looked up from germline, CDR1 is SQVTM and CDR2 is ANQGSEA. CDR3 nucleotide sequence: TGCAGCGTTGTGTGGGGAGGGGGCACTGAAGCTTTCTTT. Encoded protein: CSVVWGGGTEAFF.

By sample share, this clonotype is medium-sized. This rearrangement joins TRBV5-4 to TRBJ2-3; possibly TRBD2 for D (5 bases). The V and J ends lost 4 bases and 3 bases respectively, with 15 bases between them. From germline, CDR1 is SGHNT and CDR2 YYREEE (reference sequence). The length of the CDR3 is 15 residues. The CDR3 loop is CASSPSGTLTDTQYF. The DNA for the CDR3 is TGTGCCAGCAGCCCCAGCGGTACCTTGACAGATACGCAGTATTTT.

The chain is built from TRBV29-1 and TRBJ2-2, with TRBD2 matching 13 bases. J was trimmed by 4 bases and V by 5 bases; bases with no gene match: 1. The CDR3 totals 14 residues. The germline V gene encodes CDR1 SQVTM and CDR2 ANQGSEA. The CDR3 coding sequence is TGCAGCGTTACTAGCGGGGGGGGCACCGGGGAGCTGTTTTTT. Translating gives CSVTSGGGTGELFF.

This clonotype is medium-sized (0.01 to 0.1%) in the sample. As DNA, the CDR3 is TGCAGCGTTGAACTAGGCGTGGGGGACAGGGGGCAATTCTTT. Translated, it gives CSVELGVGDRGQFF. The chain employs TRBV29-1 and TRBJ1-1; 12 nucleotides match TRBD1. The CDR3 has 14 amino acids. Germline V lookup: CDR1 SQVTM, CDR2 ANQGSEA. With V trimmed by 2 bases and J by 14 bases, 12 bases remained unmatched.

V gene TRBV7-2 combines with J gene TRBJ2-5; TRBD2 matches at 14 bases. This CDR3 spans 16 amino acids. V dropped 5 bases and J dropped 2; count of bases not matched to a gene: 4. In germline, CDR1 is SGHTA, CDR2 FQGNSA. Here the CDR3 DNA reads TGTGCCAGCAGCACGAGACTAGCGGGGGGGCAAGAGACCCAGTACTTC. Amino acids: CASSTRLAGGQETQYF.

A few counts support this clonotype. The rearrangement uses TRBV6-2 or TRBV6-3 and TRBJ2-5, with a possible D match to TRBD2 (5 bases). Per germline, CDR1 MNHEY and CDR2 SVGEGT. Between the trimmed V and J ends, which lost 7 bases and 4 bases, there was a span of 16 bases. The CDR3 has 14 amino acids. The CDR3, as DNA: TGTGCCAGCACCCTCCGGGTCGGAGGAGAGACCCAGTACTTC. Translation gives CASTLRVGGETQYF.

In DNA, the CDR3 is TGTGCCAGCAGTTACTCGAAAGAGGGTAACTATGGCTACACCTTC. Translating gives CASSYSKEGNYGYTF. V gene TRBV6-5 combines with J gene TRBJ1-2; no clear D gene. CDR3 length: 15 residues. CDR1 is MNHEY, CDR2 SVGAGI, per germline. The V gene lost 0 bases and the J gene lost 1 base, with 9 bases spanning the gap.

This clonotype was seen more than once but under ten times. This sequence joins TRBV18 and TRBJ1-1, with D uncertain. The germline V gene has CDR1 KGHSH and CDR2 LQKENI. V was clipped by 6 bases and J by 7 bases, with 9 bases between them. The CDR3 runs 11 residues. Here the CDR3 reads CASSQDGEAFF. CDR3 bases: TGTGCCAGCTCCCAGGACGGTGAAGCTTTCTTT.

The chain is built from TRBV24-1 and TRBJ1-2, with 9 bases identical to TRBD1. V was pared by 1 base and J by 11 bases, with 7 bases of the junction left unmatched. CDR1 KGHDR and CDR2 SFDVKD come from the germline V gene. This CDR3 is built from 14 residues. CDR3 residues: CATSDLRQGGGYTF. DNA of the CDR3: TGTGCCACCAGTGATTTACGACAGGGGGGCGGGTACACCTTC.

The rearrangement joins TRBV5-4 to TRBJ2-5, with 7 bases lining up with TRBD1. Per the germline V gene, CDR1 is SGHNT and CDR2 is YYREEE (reference sequence). This CDR3 region has 13 residues. The junction had 5 bases not matched to a gene; V was cut back by 4 bases and J by 5 bases. The CDR3 loop is CASSTGAGETQYF. The CDR3 DNA reads TGTGCCAGCAGCACAGGGGCCGGGGAGACCCAGTACTTC.